The entry that follows covers one T cell receptor (beta chain) sequence. Its antigen is not identified. 5'RACE with constant-segment primers built TCRalpha and TCRbeta cDNA libraries with UMIs. One entry per CDR3 protein results from TCRdb running MiXCR on the 5' RACE reads. The sample shows about 400,000 distinct CDR3 sequences, over 13% of them seen only once. Trimming pared 0 bases from V and 3 bases from J, leaving 10 bases between. This CDR3 is built from 15 residues. Germline V gives CDR1 SGHRS, CDR2 YFSETQ. This sample is drawn from a study of T-cell memory formation after mild COVID-19. Study-wide context: Each donor largely had its own TCR clusters.

Study conclusions and caveats: For second-wave clones that peaked at day 37, SARS-CoV-2 specificity went unverified.

This TCR was sampled from a young man who had mild COVID-19 (a few samples of this study predate the infection). Cell type and time point are not known. The chain uses TRBV5-1 and TRBJ2-1; tentative D call: TRBD1 (6 bases). The sample was PBMCs or a T cell subset sorted from them (not recorded which). For the CDR3, the DNA is TGCGCCAGCAGCTTGGAACAGGGCCGCTACAATGAGCAGTTCTTC. Amino acids: CASSLEQGRYNEQFF.